Described below is a single T cell receptor (beta chain) sequence and its context. Its antigen is still unknown. The CDR3 is 14 amino acids. V lost 6 bases, J lost 1 base, and 15 bases lay in between. Looked up from germline, CDR1 is SQVTM and CDR2 is ANQGSEA. This record belongs to a study of blood T cells in healthy people across ages. General study findings and limits: Changes in expanded clonotypes were possibly confounded, as the CMV status of donors was unknown.

The authors ran a second PCR of 7 to 11 cycles using a sample-barcoded 5' primer and a J-beta primer mix. TCRdb re-called the 5' RACE reads with MiXCR, one entry per CDR3 protein. The sample has about 570,000 distinct CDR3 sequences, 27% seen once. Material: blood. The sequence derives from a woman in her sixties or seventies in good health. The chain employs TRBV29-1 and TRBJ1-1; weak D call: TRBD1 (6 bases). CDR3 DNA: TGCAGCGTCCTACCCGGACAGACGAACACTGAAGCTTTCTTT. It codes for CSVLPGQTNTEAFF.